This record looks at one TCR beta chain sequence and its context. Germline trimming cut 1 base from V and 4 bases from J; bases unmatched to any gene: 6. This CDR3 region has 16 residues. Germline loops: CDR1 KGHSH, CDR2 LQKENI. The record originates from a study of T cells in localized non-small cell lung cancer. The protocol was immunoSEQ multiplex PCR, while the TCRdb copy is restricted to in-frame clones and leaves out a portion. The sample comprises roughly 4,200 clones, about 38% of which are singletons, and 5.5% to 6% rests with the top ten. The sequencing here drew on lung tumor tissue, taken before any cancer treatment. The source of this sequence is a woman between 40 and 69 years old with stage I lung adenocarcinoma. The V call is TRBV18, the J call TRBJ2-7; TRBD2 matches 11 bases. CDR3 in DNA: TGTGCCAGCTCACCACGGTTTTCTAGCGGGAGGTACGAGCAGTACTTC. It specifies CASSPRFSSGRYEQYF.